This record looks at one T cell receptor (beta chain) sequence and its context. This specimen belongs to a study of T-cell reconstitution after alpha-beta-depleted transplantation in children. The CDR3 has 16 amino acids. J was trimmed by 0 bases and V by 4 bases; bases with no gene match: 6. The V gene's germline CDR1 is SGHRS and CDR2 YFSETQ. TCRbeta library construction was performed incorporating unique molecular identifiers. MiXCR was run by TCRdb on the PCR reads, yielding one entry per CDR3 protein. Of 600,000 to 700,000 distinct CDR3 sequences listed, over 15% were seen once; the top ten hold approximately 1%.

V and J are TRBV5-1 and TRBJ1-4; TRBD1 aligns across 7 bases. The receptor comes from a human donor who donated a stem cell graft to a child with acute myeloid leukemia. Specimen: PBMCs from the stem cell graft donor, collected from the stem cell graft. In DNA form, the CDR3 reads TGCGCCAGCAGCCCCCGACAGGGATCAACTAATGAAAAACTGTTTTTT. Translation gives CASSPRQGSTNEKLFF.